Sequencing of this T cell receptor (beta chain) was carried out in a study of blood T cell repertoires in COVID-19. Looking at the study overall: Sites across the United States, Italy and Spain contributed samples from acute and convalescent COVID-19. In each case, the material was cDNA or gDNA derived from T cells, B-cell-depleted T cells, or PBMCs.

V lost 4 bases, J lost 1 base, and 5 bases stayed unmatched. From germline, CDR1 is SGHDT and CDR2 YYEEEE. The CDR3 runs to 15 residues. Per the original data handling: Counts of nucleated cells, estimated from reference gene primer amplification, were obtained. Using immunoSEQ multiplex PCR, the repertoire was profiled, and TCRdb retains in-frame clones only, with some absent. That table gives V, J and clone size, and the DNA gave D and trimming. Counted here are over 150,000 clones, approximately 83% occurring once; the ten biggest clones make up approximately 30%. The sequence was collected from a woman aged 60-70 years with acute or convalescent COVID-19. V usage is TRBV5-6 and J usage is TRBJ1-3; 7 nucleotides agree with TRBD1. Source material: peripheral blood. CDR3 sequence: CASSQGQRSGNTIYF. DNA of the CDR3: TGTGCCAGCAGCCAGGGACAGCGATCTGGAAACACCATATATTTT. Supplemented by reference TRBV5-6 and TRBJ1-3, the full variable domain reads DAGVTQSPTHLIKTRGQQVTLRCSPKSGHDTVSWYQQALGQGPQFIFQYYEEEERQRGNFPDRFSGHQFPNYSSELNVNALLLGDSALYLCASSQGQRSGNTIYFGEGSWLTVV.